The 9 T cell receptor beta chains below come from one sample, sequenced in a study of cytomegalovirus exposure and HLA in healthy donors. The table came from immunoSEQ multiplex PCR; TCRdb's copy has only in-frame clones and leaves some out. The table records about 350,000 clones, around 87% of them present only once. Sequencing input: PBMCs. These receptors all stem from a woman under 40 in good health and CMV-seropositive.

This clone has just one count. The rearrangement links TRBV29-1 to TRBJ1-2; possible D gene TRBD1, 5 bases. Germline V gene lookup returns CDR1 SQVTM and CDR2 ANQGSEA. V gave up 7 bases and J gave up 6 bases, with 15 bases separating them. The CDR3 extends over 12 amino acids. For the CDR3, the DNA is TGCAGCGGGATCCGGGGGAATGATGGCTACACCTTC. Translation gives CSGIRGNDGYTF.

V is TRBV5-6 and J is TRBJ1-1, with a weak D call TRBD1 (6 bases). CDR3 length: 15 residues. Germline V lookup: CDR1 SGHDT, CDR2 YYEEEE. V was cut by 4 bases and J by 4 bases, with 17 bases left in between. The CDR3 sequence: CASSPWGGGGTEAFF. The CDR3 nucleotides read TGTGCCAGCAGCCCATGGGGCGGGGGCGGCACTGAAGCTTTCTTT.

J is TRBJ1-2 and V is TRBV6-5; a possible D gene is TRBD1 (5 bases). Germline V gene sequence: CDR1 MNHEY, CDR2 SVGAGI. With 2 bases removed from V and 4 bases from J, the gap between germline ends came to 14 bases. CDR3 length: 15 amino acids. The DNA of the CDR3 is TGTGCCAGCAGTTACAGGGGATTGAGAACCTATGGCTACACCTTC. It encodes CASSYRGLRTYGYTF.

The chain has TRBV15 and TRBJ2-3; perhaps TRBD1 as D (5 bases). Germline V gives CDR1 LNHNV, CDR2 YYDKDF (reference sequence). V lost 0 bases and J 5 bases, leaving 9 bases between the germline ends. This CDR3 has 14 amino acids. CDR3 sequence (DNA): TGTGCCACCAGCAGAGATCAGGGCGGAGATACGCAGTATTTT. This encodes CATSRDQGGDTQYF.

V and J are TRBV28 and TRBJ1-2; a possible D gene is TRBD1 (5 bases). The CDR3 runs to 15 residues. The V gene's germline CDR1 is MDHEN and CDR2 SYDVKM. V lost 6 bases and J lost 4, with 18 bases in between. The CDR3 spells CASRRLLGESYGYTF. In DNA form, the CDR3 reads TGTGCCAGCAGACGATTGTTGGGGGAATCCTATGGCTACACCTTC.

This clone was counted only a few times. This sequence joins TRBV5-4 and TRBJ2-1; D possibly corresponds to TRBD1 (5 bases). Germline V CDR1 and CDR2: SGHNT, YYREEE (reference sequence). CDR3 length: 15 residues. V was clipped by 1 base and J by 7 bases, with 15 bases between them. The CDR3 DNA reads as TGTGCCAGCAGCTTGATGGGGCTCCGATCTAATGAGCAGTTCTTC. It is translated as CASSLMGLRSNEQFF.

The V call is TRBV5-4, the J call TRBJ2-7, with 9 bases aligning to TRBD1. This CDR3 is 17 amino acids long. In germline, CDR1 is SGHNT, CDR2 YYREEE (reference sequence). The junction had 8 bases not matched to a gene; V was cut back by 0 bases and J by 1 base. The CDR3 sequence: CASSLGRTGEHSYEQYF. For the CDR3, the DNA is TGTGCCAGCAGCTTGGGACGGACAGGGGAACATTCCTACGAGCAGTACTTC. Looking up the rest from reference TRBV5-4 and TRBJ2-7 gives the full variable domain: ETGVTQSPTHLIKTRGQQVTLRCSSQSGHNTVSWYQQALGQGPQFIFQYYREEENGRGNFPPRFSGLQFPNYSSELNVNALELDDSALYLCASSLGRTGEHSYEQYFGPGTRLTVT.

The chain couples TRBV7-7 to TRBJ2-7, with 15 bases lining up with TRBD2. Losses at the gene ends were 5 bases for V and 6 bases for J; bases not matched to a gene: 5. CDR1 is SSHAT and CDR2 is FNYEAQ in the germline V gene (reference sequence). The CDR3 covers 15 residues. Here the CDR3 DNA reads TGTGCCAGCAGCCGAGGACTAGCGGGAGGGAGCGAGCAGTACTTC. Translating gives CASSRGLAGGSEQYF.

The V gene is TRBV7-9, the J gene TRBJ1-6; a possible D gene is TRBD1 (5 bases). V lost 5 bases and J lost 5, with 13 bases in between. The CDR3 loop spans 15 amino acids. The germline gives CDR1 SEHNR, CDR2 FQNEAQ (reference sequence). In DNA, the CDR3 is TGTGCCAGCAGCCCCGCGGGGGTCGATAATTCACCCCTCCACTTT. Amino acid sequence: CASSPAGVDNSPLHF.